One and the same sample provided the 21 T cell receptor beta chains below, sequenced in a study of metastatic and nonmetastatic thyroid tumors. Thyroid surgery was preceded by no treatment in any patient. TCRdb recomputed clones from the PCR reads via MiXCR. The repertoire includes roughly 27,000 clones, around 25% of them detected once, and less than 15% sits in the top ten. Sequencing used blood. The receptors derive from a female donor with papillary thyroid cancer or a benign thyroid nodule (not recorded which). Some clones in this sample may be carry-over from other donors' samples.

This clone was counted between two and nine times. V is TRBV27 and J is TRBJ2-1, with 15 bases identical to TRBD2. The germline V gene has CDR1 MNHEY and CDR2 SMNVEV (reference sequence). Trimming removed 5 bases from V and 6 bases from J; junction bases left unmatched: 8. The CDR3 has 17 amino acids. DNA for the CDR3: TGTGCCAGCAGTCAAACCGCGGGACTAGCGGGAGGCAATGAGCAGTTCTTC. Amino acids: CASSQTAGLAGGNEQFF.

This clone was recorded a few times. The chain carries TRBV11-2 and TRBJ1-6; 7 bases agree with TRBD1. V lost 2 bases, J lost 14 bases, and 9 bases stayed unmatched. The CDR3 spans 14 residues. The germline V gene has CDR1 SGHAT and CDR2 FQNNGV. Here the CDR3 reads CASSLNPGGPSLHF. The CDR3 DNA reads as TGTGCCAGCAGCTTAAATCCAGGGGGTCCATCCCTCCACTTT.

The table lists this clone with a few counts. V is TRBV28 and J is TRBJ1-2; 7 bases agree with TRBD1. The CDR3 runs 13 residues. Losses at the gene ends were 6 bases for V and 4 bases for J; bases not matched to a gene: 5. Germline assignment: CDR1 MDHEN and CDR2 SYDVKM. CDR3 in DNA: TGTGCCAGCAGGAAACAGGGGCCCTATGGCTACACCTTC. This gives the protein CASRKQGPYGYTF.

Concerning this clone: At one end the junction does not follow the germline gene, possibly because of a read error. This chain connects TRBV20-1 to TRBJ2-5; possible D gene TRBD2, 5 bases. In germline, CDR1 is DFQATT, CDR2 SNEGSKA (reference sequence). This CDR3 is 15 amino acids long. The CDR3 sequence is CSDGPDSGTQETQYF. The DNA of the CDR3 is TGCAGTGATGGACCGGACTCGGGAACCCAAGAGACTCAGTACTTC.

This clone turned up a few times. The chain joins TRBV28 to TRBJ1-5; possibly TRBD1 for D (5 bases). This CDR3 region has 16 residues. Trimming took off 5 bases at V and 4 bases at J, with 18 bases between the two ends. Germline CDR1 and CDR2: MDHEN and SYDVKM. CDR3 loop: CASSAIFTGLNQPQHF. CDR3 sequence (DNA): TGTGCCAGCAGTGCCATTTTTACAGGTCTTAATCAGCCCCAGCATTTT.

This clone was detected ten times or more. The genes are TRBV4-2 and TRBJ2-1, with a possible D match to TRBD2 (7 bases). Germline V gene data show CDR1 as LGHNA and CDR2 as YNFKEQ. Trimming shortened V by 1 base and J by 4 bases, and 14 bases separated the two germline ends. This CDR3 spans 16 amino acids. The CDR3 loop reads CASSQVGGGPYNEQFF. CDR3 bases: TGTGCCAGCAGCCAAGTTGGGGGGGGGCCTTACAATGAGCAGTTCTTC.

This clone was found a few times. The chain links TRBV28 to TRBJ2-7, with 10 bases aligning to TRBD1. With 4 bases clipped from V and 0 bases from J, the junction kept 9 bases outside the gene matches. The CDR3 loop spans 17 amino acids. In germline, CDR1 is MDHEN, CDR2 SYDVKM. The CDR3: CASSSLIGTGDSYEQYF. The DNA of the CDR3 is TGTGCCAGCAGTTCTTTAATCGGGACAGGGGACTCCTACGAGCAGTACTTC. The full variable domain, with the rest looked up from reference TRBV28 and TRBJ2-7, is DVKVTQSSRYLVKRTGEKVFLECVQDMDHENMFWYRQDPGLGLRLIYFSYDVKMKEKGDIPEGYSVSREKKERFSLILESASTNQTSMYLCASSSLIGTGDSYEQYFGPGTRLTVT.

This clone was found many times. The chain couples TRBV19 to TRBJ2-5; 11 bases line up with TRBD2. In germline, CDR1 is LNHDA, CDR2 SQIVND (reference sequence). The V gene end was trimmed by 6 bases and the J gene end by 4 bases; junction bases not matched to a gene: 7. This CDR3 comprises 15 residues. For the CDR3, the DNA is TGTGCCAGTAGAGTAATAGCGGGAGGGCGAGAGACCCAGTACTTC. As protein: CASRVIAGGRETQYF.

Regarding this clone: One end of the junction fails to match germline, which may point to a read error. This chain uses TRBV11-2 with TRBJ2-2, with a weak D call TRBD2 (5 bases). Germline CDR1 and CDR2: SGHAT and FQNNGV. The CDR3 has 16 amino acids. In DNA, the CDR3 is TGTGCCAGCAGCTACAGTGGTGTGACACACACCGGGGAGCTGTTTTTC. Translation gives CASSYSGVTHTGELFF.

The sample holds many counts of this clone. This rearrangement joins TRBV27 to TRBJ2-1, with 8 bases fitting TRBD1. CDR1 MNHEY and CDR2 SMNVEV come from the germline V gene (reference sequence). This CDR3 spans 12 amino acids. Unmatched junction bases numbered 0, after V lost 5 bases and J lost 6 bases. The CDR3 DNA is TGTGCCAGCAGTGACAGGGGCAATGAGCAGTTCTTC. Its protein is CASSDRGNEQFF.

This clone has a count of ten or more. This sequence may be a read error, since a much larger clone differs from it by one base. This rearrangement joins TRBV10-3 to TRBJ2-2; 7 bases are a match to TRBD1. This CDR3 is 13 amino acids long. The germline V gene encodes CDR1 ENHRY and CDR2 SYGVKD. Germline trimming cut 10 bases from V and 9 bases from J; bases unmatched to any gene: 11. CDR3 residues: CATEGARSWELFF. The CDR3 DNA follows: TGTGCCACCGAGGGGGCGCGTAGCTGGGAGCTGTTTTTT.

In this sample, this clone is medium-sized. The CDR3 sequence: CASSERAPWEQYF. The CDR3 DNA reads TGTGCCAGCAGTGAAAGGGCACCCTGGGAGCAGTACTTC. The V gene is TRBV25-1, the J gene TRBJ2-7; D not resolved. The CDR3 sequence is 13 residues long. Germline V CDR1 and CDR2: MGHDK, SYGVNS. Trimming stripped 2 bases from V and 7 bases from J, with 12 bases between.

There are many counts of this clone. This rearrangement joins TRBV5-7 to TRBJ1-2; D remains ambiguous. TRBV5-7 qualifies as an ORF whose function is uncertain. The CDR3 contains 16 residues. V was cut by 0 bases and J by 0 bases, with 12 bases left in between. For the CDR3, the DNA is TGTGCCAGCAGCTTGGCGAGGGCAGTAACTAACTATGGCTACACCTTC. Encoded protein: CASSLARAVTNYGYTF.

The J gene is TRBJ2-1, the V gene TRBV9; weak D call: TRBD1 (5 bases). In germline, CDR1 is SGDLS, CDR2 YYNGEE. Deletions cut 3 bases from V and 0 bases from J, with 10 bases between. The CDR3 consists of 15 residues. CDR3 sequence: CASSEGFSSYNEQFF. The CDR3 nucleotides are TGTGCCAGCAGCGAGGGGTTTAGCTCCTACAATGAGCAGTTCTTC.

This clone was observed many times. In DNA, the CDR3 is TGTGCCAGTAGTAAACAGTACAATGAGCAGTTCTTC. Translating gives CASSKQYNEQFF. The chain joins TRBV19 to TRBJ2-1; D remains unclear. Deletions cut 4 bases from V and 4 bases from J, with 5 bases between. This CDR3 has 12 amino acids. Germline V gene sequence: CDR1 LNHDA, CDR2 SQIVND (reference sequence).

This clone was picked up many times. This rearrangement joins TRBV5-1 to TRBJ2-5; D call uncertain. The V end was cut by 4 bases, the J end by 5 bases, with 12 bases between. This CDR3 is 13 amino acids long. Germline values: CDR1 SGHRS, CDR2 YFSETQ. This chain's CDR3 is CASSPSGSETQYF. CDR3 nucleotides: TGCGCCAGCAGCCCATCTGGTTCCGAGACCCAGTACTTC.

In this sample, this clone turned up many times. This sequence joins TRBV3-1 and TRBJ2-3; D is perhaps TRBD1 or TRBD2 (5 bases each). CDR1 and CDR2 from the germline V gene are LGHDT and YNNKEL (reference sequence). CDR3 length equals 16 residues. V was trimmed by 3 bases and J by 1 base, leaving 14 bases between them. CDR3 loop: CASSHPPGPGTDTQYF. The CDR3 coding sequence is TGTGCCAGCAGCCATCCGCCGGGACCCGGCACAGATACGCAGTATTTT.

The genes are TRBV20-1 and TRBJ2-5; D ambiguous. V lost 6 bases to trimming and J lost 7 bases, with 15 bases between them. Germline values: CDR1 DFQATT, CDR2 SNEGSKA (reference sequence). There are 12 residues in the CDR3. This CDR3 reads CSAIPEGVTQYF. CDR3 in DNA: TGCAGTGCAATCCCGGAAGGTGTGACCCAGTACTTC.

This clone was seen only once. The V gene is TRBV9, the J gene TRBJ2-7, with 7 bases matching TRBD1. The CDR3 runs 15 residues. With V trimmed by 3 bases and J by 2 bases, 8 bases remained unmatched. CDR1 is SGDLS, CDR2 YYNGEE, per germline. This CDR3 is CASSADGTAAYEQYF. CDR3 sequence (DNA): TGTGCCAGCAGCGCTGACGGGACAGCTGCCTACGAGCAGTACTTC.

This clone was recorded at least ten times. The V call is TRBV5-6, the J call TRBJ2-7; no definite D call. Trimming left V 6 bases short and J 4 bases short, with 20 bases between. The CDR3 spans 15 residues. CDR1 is SGHDT, CDR2 YYEEEE, per germline. CDR3 in amino acids: CASNLLAVPSYEQYF. Here the CDR3 DNA reads TGTGCCAGCAACCTCTTGGCGGTGCCCTCTTACGAGCAGTACTTC.

This clone was seen only once. J is TRBJ2-7 and V is TRBV9, with D perhaps TRBD1 (5 bases). The CDR3 covers 13 residues. V was cut by 0 bases and J by 7 bases, with 11 bases left in between. Germline V gene lookup returns CDR1 SGDLS and CDR2 YYNGEE. Written as DNA, the CDR3 is TGTGCCAGCAGCGTAGGGGCAGGGTCTGAGCAGTACTTC. As protein: CASSVGAGSEQYF.